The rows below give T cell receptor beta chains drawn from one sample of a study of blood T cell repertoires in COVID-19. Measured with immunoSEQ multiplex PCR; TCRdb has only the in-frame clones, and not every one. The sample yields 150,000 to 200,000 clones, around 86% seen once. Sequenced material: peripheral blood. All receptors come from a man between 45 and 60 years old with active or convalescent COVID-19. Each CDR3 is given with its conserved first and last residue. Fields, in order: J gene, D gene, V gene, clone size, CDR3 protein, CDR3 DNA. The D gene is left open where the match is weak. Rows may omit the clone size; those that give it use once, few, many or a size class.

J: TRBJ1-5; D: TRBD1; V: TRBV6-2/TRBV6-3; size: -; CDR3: CASSFGQGLQPQHF; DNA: TGTGCCAGCAGTTTTGGACAGGGACTCCAGCCCCAGCATTTT
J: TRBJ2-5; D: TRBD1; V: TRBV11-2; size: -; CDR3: CASSLELGQGEETQYF; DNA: TGTGCCAGCAGCTTAGAATTGGGACAGGGGGAAGAGACCCAGTACTTC
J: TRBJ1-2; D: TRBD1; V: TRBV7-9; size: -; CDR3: CASLRTGGDYGYTF; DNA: TGTGCCAGCCTTCGGACAGGGGGCGACTATGGCTACACCTTC
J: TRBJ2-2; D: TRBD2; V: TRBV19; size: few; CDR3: CASSVGLERYGELFF; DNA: TGTGCCAGTAGTGTCGGACTAGAACGTTACGGGGAGCTGTTTTTT
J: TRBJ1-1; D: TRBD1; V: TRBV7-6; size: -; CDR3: CASSYTGTGGTEAFF; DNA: TGTGCCAGCAGCTACACCGGGACAGGGGGCACTGAAGCTTTCTTT
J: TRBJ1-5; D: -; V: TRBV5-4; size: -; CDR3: CASSLEGVNQPQHF; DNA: TGTGCCAGCAGCTTGGAGGGGGTGAATCAGCCCCAGCATTTT
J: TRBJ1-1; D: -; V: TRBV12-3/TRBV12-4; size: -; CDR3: CASRGATEAFF; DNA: TGTGCCAGCAGGGGGGCCACTGAAGCTTTCTTT
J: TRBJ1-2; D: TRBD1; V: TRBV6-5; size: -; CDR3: CASSYSATGVAGYTF; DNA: TGTGCCAGCAGTTACTCGGCGACAGGGGTTGCCGGCTACACCTTC
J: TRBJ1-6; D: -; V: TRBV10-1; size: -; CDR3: CASSGGFDSPLHF; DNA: TGCGCCAGCAGTGGAGGGTTTGATTCACCCCTCCACTTT
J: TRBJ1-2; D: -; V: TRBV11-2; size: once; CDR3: CASSLARTAVYGYTF; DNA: TGTGCCAGCAGCTTAGCGCGGACAGCAGTCTATGGCTACACCTTC
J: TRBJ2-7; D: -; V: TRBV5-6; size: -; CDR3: CASSLASTTYEQYF; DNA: TGTGCCAGCAGCTTGGCCAGTACTACCTACGAGCAGTACTTC
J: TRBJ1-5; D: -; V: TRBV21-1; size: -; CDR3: CASMPWGGAYSNQPQHF; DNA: TGTGCCAGCATGCCCTGGGGGGGCGCTTATAGCAATCAGCCCCAGCATTTT
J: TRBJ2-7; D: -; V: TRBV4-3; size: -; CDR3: CASSQDRFPTTYEQYF; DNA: TGCGCCAGCAGCCAAGACAGGTTCCCCACCACCTACGAGCAGTACTTC
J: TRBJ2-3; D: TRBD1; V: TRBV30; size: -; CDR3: CAWSVPGQGWDTQYF; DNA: TGTGCCTGGAGTGTACCCGGACAGGGGTGGGATACGCAGTATTTT
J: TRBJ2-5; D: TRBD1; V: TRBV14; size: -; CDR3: CASSPRLGGRETQYF; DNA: TGTGCCAGCAGCCCCCGGTTAGGGGGCCGGGAGACCCAGTACTTC
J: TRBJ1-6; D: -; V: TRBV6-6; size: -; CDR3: CASRYQGSSPLHF; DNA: TGTGCCAGCAGATATCAGGGGAGTTCACCCCTCCACTTT
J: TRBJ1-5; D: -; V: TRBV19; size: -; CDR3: CASSIRPGVRSNQPQHF; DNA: TGTGCCAGTAGTATACGGCCGGGGGTAAGAAGCAATCAGCCCCAGCATTTT
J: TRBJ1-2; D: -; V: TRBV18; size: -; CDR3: CASSRLQNYGYTF; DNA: TGTGCCAGCTCCAGGCTACAGAACTATGGCTACACCTTC
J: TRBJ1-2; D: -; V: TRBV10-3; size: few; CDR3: CAISESGDGYTF; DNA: TGTGCCATCAGTGAGTCAGGGGATGGCTACACCTTC
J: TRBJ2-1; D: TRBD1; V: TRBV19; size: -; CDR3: CASSRTGTTYNEQFF; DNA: TGTGCCAGTAGCAGGACAGGGACCACCTACAATGAGCAGTTCTTC
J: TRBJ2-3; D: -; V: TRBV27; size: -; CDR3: CASRGSATDTQYF; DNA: TGTGCCAGCAGGGGTAGCGCCACAGATACGCAGTATTTT
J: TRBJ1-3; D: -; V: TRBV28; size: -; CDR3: CASSTGTTGNTIYF; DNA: TGTGCCAGCAGTACCGGGACTACTGGAAACACCATATATTTT
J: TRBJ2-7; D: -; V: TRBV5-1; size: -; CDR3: CASSLRTGTYEQYF; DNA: TGCGCCAGCAGCTTACGGACGGGGACCTACGAGCAGTACTTC
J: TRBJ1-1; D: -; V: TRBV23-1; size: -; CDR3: CASSGEGHFTEAFF; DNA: TGCGCCAGCAGCGGGGAGGGGCATTTCACTGAAGCTTTCTTT
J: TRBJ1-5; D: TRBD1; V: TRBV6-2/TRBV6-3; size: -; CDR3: CASSLTGERPQHF; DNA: TGTGCCAGCAGTTTGACAGGGGAGCGGCCCCAGCATTTT
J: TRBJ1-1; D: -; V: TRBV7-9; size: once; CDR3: CASFQWEGVNTEAFF; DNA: TGTGCCAGCTTTCAATGGGAGGGGGTGAACACTGAAGCTTTCTTT